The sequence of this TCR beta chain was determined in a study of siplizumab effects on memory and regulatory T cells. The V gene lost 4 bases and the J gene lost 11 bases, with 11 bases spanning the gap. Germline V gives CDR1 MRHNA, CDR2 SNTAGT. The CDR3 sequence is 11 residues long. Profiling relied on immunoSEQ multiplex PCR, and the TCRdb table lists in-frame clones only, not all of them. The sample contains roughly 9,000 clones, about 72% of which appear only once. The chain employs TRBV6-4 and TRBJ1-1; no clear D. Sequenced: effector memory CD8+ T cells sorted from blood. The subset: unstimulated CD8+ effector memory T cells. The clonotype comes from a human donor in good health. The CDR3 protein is CASSVGGSAFF. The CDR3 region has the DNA TGTGCCAGCAGTGTAGGAGGGAGTGCTTTCTTT.